The rows below give T cell receptor beta chains drawn from one sample of a study of shared clonotypes between healthy human individuals. This table comes from immunoSEQ multiplex PCR, and its TCRdb copy is limited to in-frame clones, with some not included. This table has fewer than 1 million clones, 90% to 97% appearing once. The sequencing input was naive CD8+ T cells sorted from blood. The receptors come from a man aged 30 to 45 in good health. CDR3s include the opening cysteine and the closing phenylalanine or tryptophan. The D gene is left open where the match is weak. Clone size is shown for a subset of rows, as once, few, many or a class of expanded clone.

d_call	clone_size	v_call	j_call	cdr3_aa	cdr3_nt
TRBD2	-	TRBV7-3	TRBJ2-7	CASSLAGGNYEQYF	TGTGCCAGCAGCTTGGCGGGAGGTAACTACGAGCAGTACTTC
TRBD2	-	TRBV27	TRBJ2-7	CASSPQTSGSGYEQYF	TGTGCCAGCAGCCCCCAGACTAGCGGGAGTGGTTACGAGCAGTACTTC
TRBD1	once	TRBV6-5	TRBJ1-2	CASSGQALNYGYTF	TGTGCCAGCAGCGGACAGGCCTTAAACTATGGCTACACCTTC
TRBD1	-	TRBV7-9	TRBJ2-3	CASSTTGITQYF	TGTGCCAGCAGCACGACAGGGATTACGCAGTATTTT
TRBD1	-	TRBV2	TRBJ1-5	CATQTGWDQPQHF	TGTGCCACCCAGACAGGGTGGGATCAGCCCCAGCATTTT
-	-	TRBV28	TRBJ1-1	CASSGNRAEAFF	TGTGCCAGCAGTGGAAACAGGGCGGAAGCTTTCTTT
TRBD1	-	TRBV5-1	TRBJ2-7	CASSWVTGGSYEQYF	TGCGCCAGCAGCTGGGTGACAGGGGGCTCCTACGAGCAGTACTTC
TRBD1	-	TRBV30	TRBJ2-7	CAWSVYRGLYEQYF	TGTGCCTGGAGTGTATACAGGGGGCTCTACGAGCAGTACTTC
-	-	TRBV18	TRBJ1-2	CASSPPGPDNYGYTF	TGTGCCAGCTCACCACCGGGACCAGATAACTATGGCTACACCTTC
-	-	TRBV7-9	TRBJ1-1	CASSLSDDVNTEAFF	TGTGCCAGCAGCCTTTCGGACGATGTGAACACTGAAGCTTTCTTT
-	-	TRBV10-3	TRBJ2-1	CAIRAPSYNEQFF	TGTGCCATCAGGGCTCCCTCCTACAATGAGCAGTTCTTC
-	-	TRBV25-1	TRBJ2-1	CASSEYLLSGPSYNEQFF	TGTGCCAGCAGTGAATATCTCCTTAGCGGCCCCTCCTACAATGAGCAGTTCTTC
TRBD1	-	TRBV14	TRBJ2-1	CASSPPGQGAIEQFF	TGTGCCAGCAGCCCTCCAGGACAGGGGGCTATTGAGCAGTTCTTC
TRBD1	-	TRBV7-8	TRBJ2-7	CASSFGDRGWEQYF	TGTGCCAGCAGCTTCGGGGACAGGGGATGGGAGCAGTACTTC
-	-	TRBV9	TRBJ2-7	CASSVGALPYEQYF	TGTGCCAGCAGCGTAGGGGCCCTACCCTACGAGCAGTACTTC
-	-	TRBV6-5	TRBJ2-5	CASSVKEGRETQYF	TGTGCCAGCAGCGTAAAGGAGGGCCGGGAGACCCAGTACTTC
TRBD1	-	TRBV7-9	TRBJ2-1	CASSARQGDEQFF	TGTGCCAGCAGCGCTAGACAGGGCGATGAGCAGTTCTTC
-	-	TRBV4-1	TRBJ2-2	CASSQVFRNTGELFF	TGCGCCAGCAGCCAAGTTTTCAGGAACACCGGGGAGCTGTTTTTT
-	-	TRBV27	TRBJ2-7	CASSFFRGGYEQYF	TGTGCCAGCAGTTTCTTCAGGGGAGGTTACGAGCAGTACTTC
TRBD1	-	TRBV4-3	TRBJ2-3	CASSQDPDGQGPTDTQYF	TGCGCCAGCAGCCAAGATCCGGACGGACAGGGTCCCACAGATACGCAGTATTTT
-	-	TRBV5-5	TRBJ1-1	CASSQGGPWAFF	TGTGCCAGCAGCCAAGGGGGGCCGTGGGCTTTCTTT
-	once	TRBV10-3	TRBJ2-7	CAISESQSYEQYF	TGTGCCATCAGTGAGTCTCAGTCCTACGAGCAGTACTTC
TRBD2	-	TRBV7-8	TRBJ2-1	CASSLGLAGINEQFF	TGTGCCAGCAGCCTCGGACTAGCGGGAATAAATGAGCAGTTCTTC
-	-	TRBV28	TRBJ2-2	CASLKPVTNTGELFF	TGTGCCAGCCTAAAGCCGGTTACGAACACCGGGGAGCTGTTTTTT
-	few	TRBV29-1	TRBJ2-1	CSGGRSGVFNEQFF	TGCAGCGGTGGTAGGAGCGGAGTCTTCAATGAGCAGTTCTTC
-	once	TRBV7-2	TRBJ1-4	CASSLLFGPKINEKLFF	TGTGCCAGCAGCTTATTGTTTGGTCCGAAAATTAATGAAAAACTGTTTTTT
-	-	TRBV11-3	TRBJ2-1	CASSYNTPYNEQFF	TGTGCCAGCAGCTATAATACGCCCTACAATGAGCAGTTCTTC
-	-	TRBV5-1	TRBJ2-7	CASYASDRSYEQYF	TGCGCCAGCTACGCTAGCGATCGCTCCTACGAGCAGTACTTC
-	-	TRBV11-2	TRBJ1-4	CASSGTWAPEEKLFF	TGTGCCAGCAGTGGTACCTGGGCCCCGGAGGAAAAACTGTTTTTT
-	-	TRBV7-8	TRBJ2-3	CASSSWEVVTDTQYF	TGTGCCAGCAGCTCCTGGGAGGTTGTCACAGATACGCAGTATTTT
TRBD1	-	TRBV30	TRBJ2-7	CAWSEGAGGYEQYF	TGTGCCTGGTCAGAGGGGGCAGGAGGCTACGAGCAGTACTTC
-	-	TRBV7-2	TRBJ2-7	CASSSTGLLYEQYF	TGTGCCAGCAGCTCCACGGGGTTACTCTACGAGCAGTACTTC
-	-	TRBV5-1	TRBJ2-5	CASSLATGIETQYF	TGCGCCAGCAGCTTGGCAACGGGGATAGAGACCCAGTACTTC
TRBD2	-	TRBV7-3	TRBJ2-1	CASSPPLAGGKNEQFF	TGTGCCAGCAGCCCGCCCCTAGCGGGAGGAAAAAATGAGCAGTTCTTC
TRBD2	-	TRBV4-3	TRBJ2-1	CASSQDPAGGGEQFF	TGCGCCAGCAGCCAAGACCCGGCGGGAGGGGGTGAGCAGTTCTTC
TRBD1	-	TRBV11-2	TRBJ2-1	CASSSDRVNEQFF	TGTGCCAGCAGTTCGGACAGGGTCAATGAGCAGTTCTTC
-	-	TRBV10-3	TRBJ2-5	CAISDNKQETQYF	TGTGCCATCAGTGATAACAAACAAGAGACCCAGTACTTC
-	few	TRBV11-2	TRBJ1-2	CASSAFAGGGGYTF	TGTGCCAGCAGCGCGTTCGCCGGGGGCGGGGGCTACACCTTC
-	-	TRBV23-1	TRBJ1-5	CASSPRKAGERNQPQHF	TGCGCCAGCAGCCCACGAAAAGCCGGAGAGCGCAATCAGCCCCAGCATTTT
-	-	TRBV7-9	TRBJ1-1	CASSPTTGYVTEAFF	TGTGCCAGCAGCCCTACAACAGGGTACGTCACTGAAGCTTTCTTT
-	-	TRBV28	TRBJ2-1	CASSLTRRSSYNEQFF	TGTGCCAGCAGTCTCACTCGGCGAAGCTCCTACAATGAGCAGTTCTTC
TRBD2	once	TRBV9	TRBJ2-3	CASSPLGLAGGPDTDTQYF	TGTGCCAGCAGCCCTCTGGGACTAGCGGGAGGGCCCGACACAGATACGCAGTATTTT
-	-	TRBV11-2	TRBJ2-7	CASSLDLTGGHEQYF	TGTGCCAGCAGCTTAGATCTGACAGGTGGGCACGAGCAGTACTTC
TRBD1	-	TRBV6-5	TRBJ1-1	CASSRQGRITEAFF	TGTGCCAGCAGTAGACAGGGAAGGATAACTGAAGCTTTCTTT
-	once	TRBV7-9	TRBJ1-5	CASSLGGVHQPQHF	TGTGCCAGCAGCTTGGGGGGGGTCCATCAGCCCCAGCATTTT
TRBD1	once	TRBV29-1	TRBJ1-2	CSSSDRRLGGYTF	TGCAGCTCCTCGGACAGGCGGTTAGGGGGCTACACCTTC
-	-	TRBV6-1	TRBJ2-2	CASRDRNTGELFF	TGTGCCAGCAGGGACAGAAACACCGGGGAGCTGTTTTTT
-	-	TRBV7-9	TRBJ1-3	CASSARVSRGLADTIYF	TGTGCCAGCAGCGCTCGGGTGTCGAGGGGACTAGCGGACACCATATATTTT
TRBD1	-	TRBV13	TRBJ2-7	CASRSTGGPYEQYF	TGTGCCAGCAGGTCAACAGGGGGGCCCTACGAGCAGTACTTC
-	-	TRBV21-1	TRBJ1-2	CASSKAHLTGGYFGYTF	TGTGCCAGCAGCAAAGCCCACTTGACAGGGGGATACTTTGGCTACACCTTC
TRBD2	-	TRBV19	TRBJ2-1	CASTVARGGYNEQFF	TGTGCCAGTACTGTGGCACGGGGGGGGTACAATGAGCAGTTCTTC
-	-	TRBV27	TRBJ2-2	CASSPYVDSGELFF	TGTGCCAGCAGCCCTTATGTGGACTCCGGGGAGCTGTTTTTT
TRBD1	-	TRBV29-1	TRBJ2-1	CSVEHRGVNEQFF	TGCAGCGTTGAACACAGGGGAGTGAATGAGCAGTTCTTC